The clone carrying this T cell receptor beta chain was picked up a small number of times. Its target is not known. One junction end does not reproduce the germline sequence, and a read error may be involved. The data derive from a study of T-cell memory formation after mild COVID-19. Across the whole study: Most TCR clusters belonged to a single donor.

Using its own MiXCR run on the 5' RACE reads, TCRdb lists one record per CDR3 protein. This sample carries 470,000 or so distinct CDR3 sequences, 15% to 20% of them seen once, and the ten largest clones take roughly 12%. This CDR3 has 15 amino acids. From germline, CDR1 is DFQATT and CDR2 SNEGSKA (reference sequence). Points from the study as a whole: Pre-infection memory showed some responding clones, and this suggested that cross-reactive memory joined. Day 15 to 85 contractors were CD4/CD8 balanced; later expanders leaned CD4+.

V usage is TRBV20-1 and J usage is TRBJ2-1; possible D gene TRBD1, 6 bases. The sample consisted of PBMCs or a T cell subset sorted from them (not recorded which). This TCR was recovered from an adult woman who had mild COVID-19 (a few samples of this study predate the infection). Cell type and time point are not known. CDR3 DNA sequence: TGCAGTGCTGAATGGGGGCTTCGACGGGACAATCAGCAGTTCTTC. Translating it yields CSAEWGLRRDNQQFF.